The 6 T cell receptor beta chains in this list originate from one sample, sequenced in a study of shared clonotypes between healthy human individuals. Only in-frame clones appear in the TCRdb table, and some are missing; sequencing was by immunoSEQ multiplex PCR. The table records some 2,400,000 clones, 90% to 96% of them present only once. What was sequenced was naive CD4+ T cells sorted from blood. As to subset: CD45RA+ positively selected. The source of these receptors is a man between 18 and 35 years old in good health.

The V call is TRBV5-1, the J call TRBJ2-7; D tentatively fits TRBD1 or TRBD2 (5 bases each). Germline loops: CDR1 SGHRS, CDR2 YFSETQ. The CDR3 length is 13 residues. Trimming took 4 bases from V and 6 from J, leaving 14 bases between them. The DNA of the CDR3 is TGCGCCAGCAGCCGGGGCCTCATACGCGAGCAGTACTTC. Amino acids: CASSRGLIREQYF.

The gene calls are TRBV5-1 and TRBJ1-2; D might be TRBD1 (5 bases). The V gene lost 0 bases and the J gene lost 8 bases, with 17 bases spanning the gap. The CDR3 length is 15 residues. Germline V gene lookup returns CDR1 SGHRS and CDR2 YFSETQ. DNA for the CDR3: TGCGCCAGCAGCTTGGATGCGGGGCGGGCGGGCGGCTACACCTTC. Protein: CASSLDAGRAGGYTF.

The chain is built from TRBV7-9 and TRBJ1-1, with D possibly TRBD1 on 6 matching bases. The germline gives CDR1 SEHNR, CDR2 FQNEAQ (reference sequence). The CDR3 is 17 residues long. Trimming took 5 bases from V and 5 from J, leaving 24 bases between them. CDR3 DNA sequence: TGTGCCAGCAGCCCCAGGGGATTCTGGGGAACGGTTACTGAAGCTTTCTTT. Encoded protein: CASSPRGFWGTVTEAFF.

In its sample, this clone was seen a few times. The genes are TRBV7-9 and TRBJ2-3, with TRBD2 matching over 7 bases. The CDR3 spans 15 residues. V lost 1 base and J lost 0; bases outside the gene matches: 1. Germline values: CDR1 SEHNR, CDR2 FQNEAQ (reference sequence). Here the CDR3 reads CASSLVSGSTDTQYF. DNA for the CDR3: TGTGCCAGCAGCTTAGTTAGCGGGAGCACAGATACGCAGTATTTT.

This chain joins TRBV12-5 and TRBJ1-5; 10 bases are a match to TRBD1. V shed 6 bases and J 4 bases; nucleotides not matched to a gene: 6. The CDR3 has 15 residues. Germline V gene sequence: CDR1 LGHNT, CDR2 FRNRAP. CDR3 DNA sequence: TGTGCTAGTGGCCCCCCGGGACAGGGGAATCAGCCCCAGCATTTT. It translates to CASGPPGQGNQPQHF.

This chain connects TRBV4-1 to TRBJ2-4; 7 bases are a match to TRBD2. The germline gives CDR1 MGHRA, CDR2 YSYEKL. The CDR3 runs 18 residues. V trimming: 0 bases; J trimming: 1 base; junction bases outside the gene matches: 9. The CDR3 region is CASSQDYSAGVAKNIQYF. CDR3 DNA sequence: TGCGCCAGCAGCCAAGATTATTCGGCGGGAGTCGCCAAAAACATTCAGTACTTC.